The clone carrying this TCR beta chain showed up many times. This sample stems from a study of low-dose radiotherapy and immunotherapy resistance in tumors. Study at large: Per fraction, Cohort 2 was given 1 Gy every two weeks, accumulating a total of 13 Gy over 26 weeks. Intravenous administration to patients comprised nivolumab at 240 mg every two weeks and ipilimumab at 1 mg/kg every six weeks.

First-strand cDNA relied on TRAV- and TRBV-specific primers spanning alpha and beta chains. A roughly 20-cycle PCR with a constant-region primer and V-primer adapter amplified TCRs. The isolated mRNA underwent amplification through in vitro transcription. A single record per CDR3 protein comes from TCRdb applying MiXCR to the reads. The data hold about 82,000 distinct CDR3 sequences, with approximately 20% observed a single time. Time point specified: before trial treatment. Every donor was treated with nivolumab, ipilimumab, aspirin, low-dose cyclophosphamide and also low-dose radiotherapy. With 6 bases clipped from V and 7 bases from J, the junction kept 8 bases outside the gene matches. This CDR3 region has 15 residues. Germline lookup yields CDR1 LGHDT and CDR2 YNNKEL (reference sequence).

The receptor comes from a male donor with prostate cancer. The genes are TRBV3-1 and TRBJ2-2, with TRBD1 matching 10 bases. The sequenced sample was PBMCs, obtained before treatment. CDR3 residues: CASREGTGVGGELFF. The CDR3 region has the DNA TGTGCCAGCAGGGAAGGGACAGGGGTTGGCGGGGAGCTGTTTTTT.